Included here is one T cell receptor (beta chain) sequence, with context. Ten or more counts support this clonotype. There is no known antigen for this receptor. No quality values exist for individual bases; no much larger clone is one base distant. Sequences DFQATT (CDR1) and SNEGSKA (CDR2) are obtained from the germline V gene (reference sequence). Measured from the cysteine to the phenylalanine, the CDR3 is 14 residues long. Of the read, only the CDR3 DNA is kept; its 42 bases are in frame from base 1. Trimming accounts for 6 bases at V and 7 bases at J, while the number of junction bases matched to no gene is 11. Receptors were amplified or captured by RT-PCR. The sample was run on an Illumina HiSeq 2500. TCRdb ran its own pipeline on the public reads, namely fastp trimming at Q25 and MiXCR clone calling, and kept in-frame beta chains. Each CDR3 protein appears once, grouped with its most common genes and DNA. Recorded for this sample are under 550,000 distinct CDR3 sequences; about 7.2% of them occurred a single time. Roughly 13% of the sample comes from the top ten.

The data originate from a study of response to subunit inactivated influenza vaccine (dated 2018 in TCRdb). Notes on the research overall: To follow how T cells responded to a trivalent subunit inactivated influenza vaccine, the researchers relied on deep quantitative profiling of the T cell receptor repertoire. Study-level results and caveats: According to the authors, only a limited number of new T cells may be recruited by each seasonal influenza vaccination.

The TCR sequence derives from a man in his fifties or sixties who received an inactivated influenza vaccine. Donor details come from another sample of the same person, matched by shared clones. This material consisted of PBMCs from blood, taken roughly 24 months after vaccination. The V and J genes are TRBV20-1 and TRBJ2-3; 9 bases in the junction line up with TRBD1. The encoded CDR3 is CSATAGQGTNTQYF. The sequence in DNA is TGCAGTGCAACCGCGGGACAGGGCACCAATACGCAGTATTTT.